Below, 27 T cell receptor beta chains from the same sample are listed, as sequenced in a study of graft-versus-host responses after intestinal transplantation. Clones were sequenced by immunoSEQ multiplex PCR, and TCRdb holds only the in-frame ones, with some missing. The data show tens of thousands of clones, with around four fifths seen just once and 17% held by the top ten. No antigens are known for them. The input for sequencing was unstimulated CD8+ T cells sorted from spleen or lymph node cells, taken before intestinal transplant. These receptors were collected from a human donor who received an intestinal transplant.

This clone was seen more than once but under ten times. The gene calls are TRBV27 and TRBJ2-3; 9 bases agree with TRBD1. Germline CDR1 MNHEY, CDR2 SMNVEV (reference sequence). Losses at the gene ends were 4 bases for V and 8 bases for J; bases not matched to a gene: 4. The CDR3 runs to 13 residues. The CDR3 here is CASSWGQGPTQYF. The CDR3 DNA sequence: TGTGCCAGCAGTTGGGGACAGGGTCCTACGCAGTATTTT.

CDR3 in DNA: TGTGCCAGCAGCCCCTGGACGGAAAGCCAAGAGACCCAGTACTTC. Translated: CASSPWTESQETQYF. The chain carries TRBV2 and TRBJ2-5; D gene unclear. Germline assignment: CDR1 SNHLY and CDR2 FYNNEI. Trimming stripped 6 bases from V and 1 base from J, with 15 bases between. The CDR3 runs 15 residues.

This clone appeared a single time. The chain recombines TRBV13 with TRBJ2-6; maybe TRBD2 (5 bases). Looked up from germline, CDR1 is PRHDT and CDR2 is FYEKMQ (reference sequence). The CDR3 is 17 residues long. V lost 4 bases and J 0 bases, leaving 13 bases between the germline ends. CDR3: CASSSMEVRSGANVLTF. CDR3 DNA sequence: TGTGCCAGCAGCTCGATGGAGGTACGCTCTGGGGCCAACGTCCTGACTTTC.

The chain has TRBV29-1 and TRBJ2-3; D is uncertain. The CDR3 is 16 amino acids. Germline-derived CDR1 and CDR2 are SQVTM and ANQGSEA. Trimming took off 6 bases at V and 2 bases at J, with 21 bases between the two ends. CDR3 loop: CSVNVFGRSNTDTQYF. The CDR3 DNA is TGCAGCGTCAACGTCTTTGGGCGATCGAACACAGATACGCAGTATTTT.

CDR3 in amino acids: CASSPETYSVRYEQYF. In DNA, the CDR3 is TGTGCCAGCAGTCCCGAGACATATTCGGTAAGATACGAGCAGTACTTC. J is TRBJ2-7 and V is TRBV28; no firm D call. This CDR3 is built from 16 residues. The germline CDR1 and CDR2 sequences are MDHEN and SYDVKM. Trimming removed 5 bases at V and 4 bases at J, with 21 bases between.

V usage is TRBV10-2 and J usage is TRBJ1-5; D is undetermined. The CDR3 extends over 15 amino acids. The germline V gene encodes CDR1 WSHSY and CDR2 SAAADI. V was shortened by 0 bases and J by 5 bases, with 11 bases between the two germline ends. CDR3 protein: CASSESPSVDQPQHF. CDR3 nucleotide sequence: TGCGCCAGCAGTGAGTCGCCGTCCGTCGATCAGCCCCAGCATTTT.

This rearrangement joins TRBV4-2 to TRBJ2-7, with a weak D call TRBD2 (6 bases). With 0 bases removed from V and 5 bases from J, the gap between germline ends came to 11 bases. Germline assignment: CDR1 LGHNA and CDR2 YNFKEQ. CDR3 length equals 14 residues. CDR3 DNA: TGTGCCAGCAGCCAAGAGTTCCGCGGGAACGAGCAGTACTTC. This translates into CASSQEFRGNEQYF.

This chain links TRBV7-3 with TRBJ2-7; no clear D. CDR1 is SGHTA and CDR2 is FQGTGA in the germline V gene. Trimming left V 5 bases short and J 0 bases short, with 5 bases between. The CDR3 covers 12 residues. The CDR3 is CASSRPSYEQYF. For the CDR3, the DNA is TGTGCCAGCAGCCGCCCCTCCTACGAGCAGTACTTC.

This rearrangement joins TRBV2 to TRBJ2-4; 7 bases line up with TRBD1. The V gene end was trimmed by 3 bases and the J gene end by 1 base; junction bases not matched to a gene: 6. The CDR3 has 16 residues. Germline loops: CDR1 SNHLY, CDR2 FYNNEI. The CDR3 spells CASSDEGRGAKNIQYF. CDR3 coding DNA: TGTGCCAGCAGTGACGAGGGCAGGGGGGCCAAAAACATTCAGTACTTC.

The V gene is TRBV9, the J gene TRBJ2-3; no reliable D call. The CDR3 consists of 14 residues. Trimming stripped 0 bases from V and 0 bases from J, with 5 bases between. Germline V lookup: CDR1 SGDLS, CDR2 YYNGEE. The chain's CDR3 is CASSVGDSTDTQYF. In nucleotides, the CDR3 is TGTGCCAGCAGCGTAGGAGACAGCACAGATACGCAGTATTTT.

This chain connects TRBV13 to TRBJ1-1, with 11 nucleotides matching TRBD1. This CDR3 comprises 20 residues. Germline V gives CDR1 PRHDT, CDR2 FYEKMQ (reference sequence). The ends lost 0 bases at V and 3 bases at J; junction bases unmatched: 15. The CDR3 region is CASSLGPPDRGPGRDTEAFF. The CDR3 DNA reads as TGTGCCAGCAGCTTAGGCCCCCCGGACAGGGGGCCGGGGAGGGACACTGAAGCTTTCTTT. The full variable domain, its missing parts supplied by reference TRBV13 and TRBJ1-1, is AAGVIQSPRHLIKEKRETATLKCYPIPRHDTVYWYQQGPGQDPQFLISFYEKMQSDKGSIPDRFSAQQFSDYHSELNMSSLELGDSALYFCASSLGPPDRGPGRDTEAFFGQGTRLTVV.

The V gene is TRBV5-6, the J gene TRBJ1-2, with D perhaps TRBD1 (6 bases). Germline lookup yields CDR1 SGHDT and CDR2 YYEEEE. With 2 bases removed from V and 8 bases from J, the gap between germline ends came to 16 bases. CDR3 length equals 14 residues. CDR3 in amino acids: CASSLDPNQGGYTF. In DNA, the CDR3 is TGTGCCAGCAGCTTAGACCCGAATCAGGGGGGCTACACCTTC.

This chain connects TRBV7-3 to TRBJ1-6; 10 positions match TRBD1. Germline-derived CDR1 and CDR2 are SGHTA and FQGTGA. This CDR3 is 18 amino acids long. The V segment lost 7 bases and the J segment 9 bases; nucleotides outside the gene matches: 18. CDR3 amino acids: CASIHTGWGQGIGSPLHF. For the CDR3, the DNA is TGTGCCAGCATCCACACGGGGTGGGGACAGGGGATAGGTTCACCCCTCCACTTT.

The rearrangement uses TRBV10-1 and TRBJ1-5; maybe TRBD1 (6 bases). This CDR3 comprises 12 residues. The V end lost 6 bases, the J end lost 7 bases, and 10 bases lay between the germline ends. The germline gives CDR1 WNHNN, CDR2 SYGVQD (reference sequence). The CDR3 DNA reads as TGCGCCAGCAGGCCAACAGGGCAGCCCCAGCATTTT. Its protein is CASRPTGQPQHF.

The chain combines TRBV2 with TRBJ2-3; 7 nucleotides agree with TRBD1. The CDR3 covers 14 residues. Germline assignment: CDR1 SNHLY and CDR2 FYNNEI. V shed 11 bases and J 5 bases; nucleotides not matched to a gene: 13. The CDR3 coding sequence is TGTGCCGGATTGCCCCAGGGGGTTGTAGATACGCAGTATTTT. As protein: CAGLPQGVVDTQYF.

This chain joins TRBV27 and TRBJ1-6; D not certain. V gave up 0 bases and J gave up 7 bases, with 7 bases separating them. Germline CDR1 reads MNHEY; CDR2 reads SMNVEV (reference sequence). CDR3 length: 14 residues. CDR3 region: CASSLSRSNSPLHF. CDR3 DNA: TGTGCCAGCAGTTTATCGAGGAGCAATTCACCCCTCCACTTT.

DNA for the CDR3: TGTGCCAGCAGCAAAATACCCCTTTACAGGGTGCACGGGGAGCTGTTTTTT. Its translation is CASSKIPLYRVHGELFF. This chain joins TRBV21-1 and TRBJ2-2; the table's TRBD1 call for D was not verified on the DNA. TRBV21-1 is classified as a pseudogene. This CDR3 spans 17 amino acids.

This chain joins TRBV11-2 and TRBJ1-2; tentative D call: TRBD1 (6 bases). V dropped 6 bases and J dropped 4 bases, with 15 bases sitting between them. The germline V gene encodes CDR1 SGHAT and CDR2 FQNNGV. The CDR3 totals 14 residues. The CDR3 here is CASRSAGTFYGYTF. CDR3 DNA: TGTGCCAGCAGATCAGCCGGGACATTCTATGGCTACACCTTC. Variable domain in full (rest from reference TRBV11-2 and TRBJ1-2): EAGVAQSPRYKIIEKRQSVAFWCNPISGHATLYWYQQILGQGPKLLIQFQNNGVVDDSQLPKDRFSAERLKGVDSTLKIQPAKLEDSAVYLCASRSAGTFYGYTFGSGTRLTVV.

The chain joins TRBV6-5 to TRBJ2-7; 8 positions match TRBD2. Germline values: CDR1 MNHEY, CDR2 SVGAGI. The J segment lost 6 bases and the V segment lost 5 bases, leaving 6 bases of the junction unmatched. The length of the CDR3 is 13 residues. The CDR3 DNA is TGTGCCAGCAGTAATGGACTAGCCTCCGAGCAGTACTTC. Protein product: CASSNGLASEQYF.

This chain connects TRBV21-1 to TRBJ1-1. TRBV21-1 is reported as a pseudogene. The CDR3 consists of 18 residues. In DNA form, the CDR3 reads TGTGCCAGCAGCAATTTGGGGGGGCCTTATCGGGGAAACACTGAAGCTTTCTTT. It encodes CASSNLGGPYRGNTEAFF.

The chain employs TRBV5-6 and TRBJ2-2; maybe TRBD1 (6 bases). There are 16 residues in the CDR3. V lost 3 bases and J 4 bases, leaving 16 bases between the germline ends. Germline V gene sequence: CDR1 SGHDT, CDR2 YYEEEE. Written as DNA, the CDR3 is TGTGCCAGCAGCTCCGCTTTCGACAGGCTCACCGGGGAGCTGTTTTTT. Encoded protein: CASSSAFDRLTGELFF.

V and J are TRBV14 and TRBJ2-1; TRBD2 might be the D (5 bases). Per the germline V gene, CDR1 is SGHDN and CDR2 is FVKESK. The CDR3 consists of 13 residues. Trimming removed 3 bases at V and 6 bases at J, with 9 bases between. CDR3 region: CASSQLTSNEQFF. The CDR3 DNA is TGTGCCAGCAGCCAGCTTACTAGCAATGAGCAGTTCTTC.

The DNA of the CDR3 is TGTGCCACCAGCAGAGAGGAGGAAGAAAAACTGTTTTTT. This sequence encodes CATSREEEEKLFF. The V gene is TRBV15, the J gene TRBJ1-4; D unresolved. The CDR3 totals 13 residues. V lost 0 bases to trimming and J lost 8 bases, with 7 bases between them. Germline CDR1 reads LNHNV; CDR2 reads YYDKDF (reference sequence).

V and J are TRBV7-9 and TRBJ1-1; 9 positions agree with TRBD1. Unmatched junction bases numbered 15, after V lost 5 bases and J lost 2 bases. The CDR3 spans 18 residues. Germline V gives CDR1 SEHNR, CDR2 FQNEAQ (reference sequence). CDR3 nucleotide sequence: TGTGCCAGCAGCCCAGGGTTCCTAGAGGGACAGGGAAACACTGAAGCTTTCTTT. It translates to CASSPGFLEGQGNTEAFF.

The V call is TRBV28, the J call TRBJ2-5; D perhaps matches TRBD2 (5 bases). Deletions cut 4 bases from V and 5 bases from J, with 8 bases between. This CDR3 region has 12 residues. The germline gives CDR1 MDHEN, CDR2 SYDVKM. This CDR3 reads CASSYPGETQYF. CDR3 nucleotide sequence: TGTGCCAGCAGTTACCCGGGGGAGACCCAGTACTTC.

V gene TRBV6-5 combines with J gene TRBJ1-2, with D tentatively TRBD1 (6 bases). Per the germline V gene, CDR1 is MNHEY and CDR2 is SVGAGI. The germline V and J ends were trimmed by 2 bases and 6 bases, with 10 bases remaining between them. There are 13 residues in the CDR3. The CDR3 bases are TGTGCCAGCAGTTACGGGACAATAGATGGCTACACCTTC. As protein: CASSYGTIDGYTF.

The chain carries TRBV27 and TRBJ1-2; D may be TRBD1 (6 bases). This CDR3 is built from 14 residues. The V and J ends lost 2 bases and 3 bases respectively, with 10 bases between them. Germline V gene data show CDR1 as MNHEY and CDR2 as SMNVEV (reference sequence). The CDR3 sequence: CASSLTGAHYGYTF. The CDR3 nucleotides read TGTGCCAGCAGTTTAACGGGGGCTCACTATGGCTACACCTTC.